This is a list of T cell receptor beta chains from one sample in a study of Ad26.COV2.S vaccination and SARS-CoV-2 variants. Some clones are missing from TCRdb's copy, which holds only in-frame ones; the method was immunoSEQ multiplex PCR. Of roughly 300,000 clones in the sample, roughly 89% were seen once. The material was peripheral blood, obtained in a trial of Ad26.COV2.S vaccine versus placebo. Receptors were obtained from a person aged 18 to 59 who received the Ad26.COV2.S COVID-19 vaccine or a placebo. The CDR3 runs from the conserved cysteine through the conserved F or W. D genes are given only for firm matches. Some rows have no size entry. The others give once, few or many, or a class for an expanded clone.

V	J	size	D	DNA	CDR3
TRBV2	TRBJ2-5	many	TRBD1	TGTGCCAGCAGTGAGGCGACAGGGGTTATGGAGACCCAGTACTTC	CASSEATGVMETQYF
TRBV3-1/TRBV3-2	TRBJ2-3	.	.	TGTGCCAGCAGCCAAGAAACCCGAGATACGCAGTATTTT	CASSQETRDTQYF
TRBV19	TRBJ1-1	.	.	TGTGCCAGTAATATGAACACTGAAGCTTTCTTT	CASNMNTEAFF
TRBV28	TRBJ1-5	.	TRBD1	TGTGCCAGCAGTTTGACGTACCCCGGGACAGGGATTAGCAATCAGCCCCAGCATTTT	CASSLTYPGTGISNQPQHF
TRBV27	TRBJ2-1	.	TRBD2	TGTGCCAGCAGTAAATCTAGCGGGAGCTACAATGAGCAGTTCTTC	CASSKSSGSYNEQFF
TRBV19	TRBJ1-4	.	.	TGTGCCAGTAGTATAGATGGAGGGACAAGGTTCGAGGAAAAACTGTTTTTT	CASSIDGGTRFEEKLFF
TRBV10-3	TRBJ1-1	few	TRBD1	TGTGCCATCAGAGGGACAGGGCCCACTGAAGCTTTCTTT	CAIRGTGPTEAFF
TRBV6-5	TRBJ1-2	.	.	TGTGCCAGCAGGACAGGCGCAAAGCATGGCTACACCTTC	CASRTGAKHGYTF
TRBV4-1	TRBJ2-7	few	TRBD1	TGCGCCAGCAGCTCCCCAGGGGGCATTGGCGAGCAGTACTTC	CASSSPGGIGEQYF
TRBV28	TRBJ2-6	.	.	TGTGCCAGCAGTCTGAAGGGTGCCGGGGCCAACGTCCTGACTTTC	CASSLKGAGANVLTF
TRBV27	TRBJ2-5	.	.	TGTGCCAGCAGTTGGGCGGGACAAGAGACCCAGTACTTC	CASSWAGQETQYF
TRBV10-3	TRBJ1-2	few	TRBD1	TGTGCCATCAGGGGACAGGGCGCATACTATGGCTACACCTTC	CAIRGQGAYYGYTF
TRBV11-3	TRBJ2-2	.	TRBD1	TGTGCCAGCAGCGCGGGACAGGTGGGCGGGGAGCTGTTTTTT	CASSAGQVGGELFF
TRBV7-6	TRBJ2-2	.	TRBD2	TGTGCCAGCAGTTTTACCGGGACTAGCGACGGGGAGCTGTTTTTT	CASSFTGTSDGELFF
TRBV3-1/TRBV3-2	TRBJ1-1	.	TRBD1	TGTGCCAGCAGCCGTAACAGGGGGTATGATGTCACTGAAGCTTTCTTT	CASSRNRGYDVTEAFF
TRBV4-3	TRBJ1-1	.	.	TGCGCCAGCAGCCAATCATCGACAGGGAACACTGAAGCTTTCTTT	CASSQSSTGNTEAFF
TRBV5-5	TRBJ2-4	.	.	TGTGCCAGCAGCTTAGACGGAGCCAAAAACATTCAGTACTTC	CASSLDGAKNIQYF
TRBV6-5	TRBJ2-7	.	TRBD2	TGTGCCAGCAGCGACGGACTAGCGGGCTTCTACGAGCAGTACTTC	CASSDGLAGFYEQYF
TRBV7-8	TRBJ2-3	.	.	TGTGCCAGCAACCCTCTGGAGTCGTTCACAGATACGCAGTATTTT	CASNPLESFTDTQYF
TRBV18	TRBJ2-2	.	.	TGTGCCAGCTCGTCCGTTTTAGCGAACACCGGGGAGCTGTTTTTT	CASSSVLANTGELFF
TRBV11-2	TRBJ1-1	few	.	TGTGCCAGCAGCTCCGAGGGGATTTTGGCTGAAGCTTTCTTT	CASSSEGILAEAFF
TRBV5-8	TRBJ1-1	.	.	TGTGCCAGCGGCCAGGGGCTGAACACTGAAGCTTTCTTT	CASGQGLNTEAFF
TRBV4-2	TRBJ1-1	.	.	TGTGCCAGCAGCCAGGGGGGAAACACTGAAGCTTTCTTT	CASSQGGNTEAFF
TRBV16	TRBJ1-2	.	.	TGTGCCAGCAGCCAATCGGCTCAAGGCTACACCTTC	CASSQSAQGYTF
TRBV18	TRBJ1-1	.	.	TGTGCCAGCTCACCAGGGACAAGGAACACTGAAGCTTTCTTT	CASSPGTRNTEAFF
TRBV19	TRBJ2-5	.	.	TGTGCCAGTAGTCCAATGTACGGCATTCACCAAGAGACCCAGTACTTC	CASSPMYGIHQETQYF
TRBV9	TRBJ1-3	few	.	TGTGCCAGCAGCCCGACAGAGGGGGGCTATACATCTGGAAACACCATATATTTT	CASSPTEGGYTSGNTIYF
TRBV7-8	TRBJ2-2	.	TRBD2	TGTGCCAGCAGCTTAGCGGGACTAGCAGTTACCGGGGAGCTGTTTTTT	CASSLAGLAVTGELFF
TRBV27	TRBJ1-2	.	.	TGTGCCAGCAGTCCGACCGGCAATCCCGGTGGCTACACCTTC	CASSPTGNPGGYTF
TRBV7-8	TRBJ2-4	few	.	TGTGCCAGCAGCTTATATTCCCAGGGCGAAAACATTCAGTACTTC	CASSLYSQGENIQYF
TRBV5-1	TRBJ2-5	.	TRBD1	TGCGCCAGCAGCACCCCCGGGACAGGTGAAGAGACCCAGTACTTC	CASSTPGTGEETQYF
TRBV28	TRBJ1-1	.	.	TGTGCCAGCAGTTCCTTCTCGACAGGAAACACTGAAGCTTTCTTT	CASSSFSTGNTEAFF
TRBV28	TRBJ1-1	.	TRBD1	TGTGCCAGCAGTTTAAATAGGGGGCTCGACTCCCCTGAAGCTTTCTTT	CASSLNRGLDSPEAFF
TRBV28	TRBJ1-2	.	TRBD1	TGTGCCAGCAGTTCTGAACGAGCAGGGGGCGATTCCTATGGCTACACCTTC	CASSSERAGGDSYGYTF
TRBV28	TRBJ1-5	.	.	TGTGCCAGCACGGGGCGTCGAACTCGGGATCAGCCCCAGCATTTT	CASTGRRTRDQPQHF
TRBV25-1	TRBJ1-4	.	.	TGTGCCAGCAGGCCAAACGGTGGTTGGGGTGAAAAACTGTTTTTT	CASRPNGGWGEKLFF
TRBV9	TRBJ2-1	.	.	TGTGCCAGCAGCGCCATTCAGGGAAACAATGAGCAGTTCTTC	CASSAIQGNNEQFF
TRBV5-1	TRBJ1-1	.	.	TGCGCCAGCAGCTTCCGGGGGACCATGAACACTGAAGCTTTCTTT	CASSFRGTMNTEAFF
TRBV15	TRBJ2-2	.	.	TGTGCCACCAGCCGGACCGGGACATCGAACACCGGGGAGCTGTTTTTT	CATSRTGTSNTGELFF